These T cell receptor beta chains were read from a single sample in a study of tumor-infiltrating lymphocytes in oesophageal squamous cell carcinoma. TCRdb analysed the PCR reads with MiXCR anew, one entry per CDR3 protein. The sample contains over 10,000 distinct CDR3 sequences, more than 40% of which appear only once. The sequencing sample was made of normal esophageal tissue next to the tumor. These receptors originate from a male donor with esophageal squamous cell carcinoma. CDR3s include the opening cysteine and the closing phenylalanine or tryptophan. The D gene is left open where the match is weak. The listing skips clone size in some rows; elsewhere it reads once, few, many or a size class.

>-|TRBJ1-5|-|TRBV5-1
CASSLGDDQPQHF
TGCGCCAGCAGTCTAGGGGATGATCAGCCCCAGCATTTT
>-|TRBJ2-1|many|TRBV2
CASSEPLSSYNEQFF
TGTGCCAGCAGTGAACCTCTTAGCTCCTACAATGAGCAGTTCTTC
>TRBD1|TRBJ2-7|-|TRBV27
CASRGSGTGYEQYF
TGTGCCAGCAGGGGCTCCGGGACAGGATACGAGCAGTACTTC
>-|TRBJ2-3|few|TRBV12-3/TRBV12-4
CASSFSNEGGTDTQYF
TGTGCCAGCAGTTTCTCAAATGAAGGTGGCACAGATACGCAGTATTTT
>TRBD2|TRBJ2-4|-|TRBV7-2
CASSLVLLAGVKIAKNIQYF
TGTGCCAGCAGCTTAGTTTTGTTAGCGGGGGTAAAAATAGCCAAAAACATTCAGTACTTC
>TRBD2|TRBJ2-3|-|TRBV12-3/TRBV12-4
CASSFLRTSIPDTQYF
TGTGCCAGCAGTTTCTTACGGACTAGCATTCCAGATACGCAGTATTTT
>-|TRBJ2-1|medium-sized|TRBV7-9
CASSVISNEQFF
TGTGCCAGCAGCGTTATCAGCAATGAGCAGTTCTTC
>-|TRBJ2-5|-|TRBV19
CASSQGETQYF
TGTGCCAGTAGCCAGGGAGAGACCCAGTACTTC
>-|TRBJ2-2|-|TRBV24-1
CATSVLNTGELFF
TGTGCCACCAGTGTTTTGAACACCGGGGAGCTGTTTTTT
>-|TRBJ1-1|once|TRBV10-3
CAISSGDSFATEAFF
TGTGCCATCAGCTCTGGGGACTCGTTTGCCACTGAAGCTTTCTTT
>TRBD2|TRBJ2-5|large|TRBV12-3/TRBV12-4
CASSSGTSSGEKTQYF
TGTGCCAGCAGTAGCGGGACTAGCTCGGGGGAAAAGACCCAGTACTTC
>TRBD2|TRBJ2-3|many|TRBV5-1
CASSLAGGPTDTQYF
TGCGCCAGCAGCTTAGCGGGAGGTCCCACAGATACGCAGTATTTT
>TRBD1|TRBJ2-7|-|TRBV11-3
CASSRTGKYEQYF
TGTGCCAGCAGCCGGACAGGGAAGTACGAGCAGTACTTC
>-|TRBJ1-5|few|TRBV2
CASSGPGQPQHF
TGTGCCAGCAGTGGCCCAGGCCAGCCCCAGCATTTT
>-|TRBJ2-7|-|TRBV7-2
CASSLGQYEQYF
TGTGCCAGCAGCTTAGGGCAATACGAGCAGTACTTC
>-|TRBJ2-4|-|TRBV12-3/TRBV12-4
CASSSRLVRTSDTQYF
TGTGCCAGCAGTTCCCGACTAGTTAGGACCTCAGATACGCAGTACTTC
>TRBD2|TRBJ2-3|-|TRBV7-2
CASSSRLAFTDTQYF
TGTGCCAGCAGCTCCCGACTAGCATTCACAGATACGCAGTATTTT
>-|TRBJ2-7|-|TRBV7-2
CASSLYPGHTYEQYF
TGTGCCAGCAGCTTATATCCCGGCCATACCTACGAGCAGTACTTC
>-|TRBJ2-5|many|TRBV27
CASSVNRVSIETQYF
TGTGCCAGCAGTGTGAACAGGGTGTCAATTGAGACCCAGTACTTC
>-|TRBJ1-1|-|TRBV7-8
CASSLHNTEAFF
TGTGCCAGCAGCTTACACAACACTGAAGCTTTCTTT
>TRBD1|TRBJ2-5|-|TRBV7-6
CASSLVGQVQETQYF
TGTGCCAGCAGCTTAGTAGGACAGGTACAAGAGACCCAGTACTTC
>-|TRBJ1-1|-|TRBV27
CASTQRKGETEAFF
TGTGCCAGCACACAAAGAAAGGGTGAAACTGAAGCTTTCTTT
>TRBD1|TRBJ2-7|-|TRBV28
CAIQNPTGTGGVYEQYF
TGTGCCATCCAAAACCCTACCGGGACAGGGGGCGTTTACGAGCAGTACTTC
>TRBD1|TRBJ2-7|many|TRBV5-1
CASSLRRDRVYEQYF
TGCGCCAGCAGCTTGCGTAGGGACAGGGTTTACGAGCAGTACTTC
>TRBD1|TRBJ2-1|-|TRBV7-2
CASSLKNRGNEQFF
TGTGCCAGCAGTCTGAAAAACAGGGGCAATGAGCAGTTCTTC
>-|TRBJ2-1|once|TRBV7-3
CASSLTRDLKQFF
TGTGCCAGCAGCTTAACGAGGGATTTAAAGCAGTTCTTC
>TRBD1|TRBJ1-4|once|TRBV4-2
CASSQGQGGMVEKLFF
TGTGCCAGCAGCCAAGGACAGGGGGGGATGGTTGAAAAACTGTTTTTT
>-|TRBJ2-2|-|TRBV5-1
CASSFGGIGTGELFF
TGCGCCAGCAGCTTCGGGGGTATAGGCACCGGGGAGCTGTTTTTT
>-|TRBJ1-6|many|TRBV25-1
CASSLGTNSPLHF
TGTGCCAGCAGCCTCGGAACCAATTCACCCCTCCACTTT
>-|TRBJ2-1|once|TRBV5-4
CASSLAVGRTEQFF
TGTGCCAGCAGCTTGGCTGTTGGGAGAACCGAGCAGTTCTTC
>TRBD1|TRBJ2-4|few|TRBV12-3/TRBV12-4
CASSLGQGRYIQYF
TGTGCCAGCAGTCTCGGACAGGGGCGGTATATCCAGTACTTC